This T cell receptor beta chain was profiled in a study of blood T cell repertoires in COVID-19. Each participant's cohort was designated according to participant-reported clinical history. Authors' analysis steps: Scientists estimated how many nucleated cells there were by amplifying reference gene primers. Using immunoSEQ multiplex PCR, the repertoire was profiled, and TCRdb retains in-frame clones only, with some absent. The V and J calls and clone size come from that table; D and trimming were worked out from the DNA. The sample lists 250,000 to 300,000 clones; around 83% were seen once. The sample consisted of PBMCs or T cells enriched from blood (not recorded which). This clonotype originated in a man aged 35 to 55 who had been exposed to COVID-19.

CDR3 sequence reads: CASSEELAGELFF. CDR3 nucleotides: TGTGCCAGCAGTGAAGAACTAGCCGGGGAGCTGTTTTTT. The chain joins TRBV2 to TRBJ2-2, with D possibly matching TRBD2 (5 bases). CDR3 size: 13 residues. V gave up 1 base and J gave up 6 bases, with 6 bases separating them. Per germline, CDR1 SNHLY and CDR2 FYNNEI.